This T cell receptor (beta chain) was sequenced for a study of shared clonotypes between healthy human individuals. Trimming stripped 6 bases from V and 5 bases from J, with 15 bases between. The CDR3 has 14 residues. Germline CDR1 is SGHTA and CDR2 is FQGNSA. Method: immunoSEQ multiplex PCR; TCRdb's copy keeps in-frame clones and lacks some. The sample holds 330,000 or so clones, over 70% seen once. The clonotype comes from a man aged 25 to 45 in good health. Sequencing was done on a sample of memory CD4+ T cells sorted from blood. Documented subset: CD45RA-negative fraction. The chain joins TRBV7-2 to TRBJ2-3, with D perhaps assigned TRBD1 or TRBD2 (7 bases each). CDR3 bases: TGTGCCAGCAGGGAGGGAGGGGGCAGAGATACGCAGTATTTT. Its translation is CASREGGGRDTQYF.